A selection of T cell receptor beta chains follows, all from one sample in a study of CD8 T cells in Susac syndrome. TCRdb reprocessed the immunoSEQ multiplex PCR reads via MiXCR and lists one record per CDR3 protein. The table shows approximately 100,000 distinct CDR3 sequences, with around 90% occurring only once. Sequenced: CD4+ T cells from PBMCs. The receptors were gathered from a human donor in good health. Each CDR3 is given with its conserved first and last residue. Fields, in order: D gene, J gene, clone size, V gene, CDR3 protein, CDR3 DNA. D genes are given only for firm matches. Expanded clones are given a class, and other clones once, few, many or no size at all.

D: TRBD1
J: TRBJ1-5
size: .
V: TRBV12-3/TRBV12-4
CDR3: CASYRDRGRLSSNQPQHF
DNA: TGTGCCAGTTACCGGGACAGGGGACGATTGAGTAGCAATCAGCCCCAGCATTTT

D: .
J: TRBJ1-1
size: once
V: TRBV3-1
CDR3: CASSPGEGLGAFF
DNA: TGTGCCAGCAGCCCCGGGGAGGGCCTTGGTGCTTTCTTT

D: .
J: TRBJ2-3
size: .
V: TRBV7-2
CDR3: CASSFDYPFTDTQYF
DNA: TGTGCCAGCAGCTTCGACTACCCCTTCACAGATACGCAGTATTTT

D: .
J: TRBJ2-1
size: .
V: TRBV4-3
CDR3: CASSLGADYNEQFF
DNA: TGCGCCAGCAGCCTGGGAGCCGATTACAATGAGCAGTTCTTC

D: .
J: TRBJ2-2
size: .
V: TRBV3-1
CDR3: CASSQPGELFF
DNA: TGTGCCAGCAGCCAGCCCGGGGAGCTGTTTTTT

D: TRBD1
J: TRBJ2-7
size: .
V: TRBV12-3/TRBV12-4
CDR3: CASSETRQGQYF
DNA: TGTGCCAGCAGTGAGACAAGACAGGGGCAGTACTTC

D: .
J: TRBJ1-2
size: .
V: TRBV12-3/TRBV12-4
CDR3: CASTSLRRRYTF
DNA: TGTGCCAGCACCTCCCTCCGTCGTCGCTACACCTTC

D: .
J: TRBJ1-5
size: .
V: TRBV20-1
CDR3: CSARAQSNQPQHF
DNA: TGCAGTGCTAGAGCACAGAGCAATCAGCCCCAGCATTTT

D: TRBD2
J: TRBJ2-7
size: .
V: TRBV20-1
CDR3: CSARDTSGATYEQYF
DNA: TGCAGTGCTAGAGATACTAGCGGAGCCACATACGAGCAGTACTTC

D: .
J: TRBJ1-2
size: once
V: TRBV7-2
CDR3: CASSSDIGGYTF
DNA: TGTGCCAGCAGCTCGGACATTGGTGGCTACACCTTC

D: .
J: TRBJ1-2
size: .
V: TRBV29-1
CDR3: CSDAGPPGAGGGYTF
DNA: TGCAGCGACGCCGGACCACCAGGGGCGGGGGGTGGCTACACCTTC

D: TRBD2
J: TRBJ2-1
size: once
V: TRBV20-1
CDR3: CSARGTSGKNEQFF
DNA: TGCAGTGCTAGGGGGACTAGCGGGAAGAATGAGCAGTTCTTC

D: TRBD1
J: TRBJ2-7
size: .
V: TRBV5-1
CDR3: CASSLKQGVSHEQYF
DNA: TGCGCCAGCAGCTTGAAACAGGGGGTTAGCCACGAGCAGTACTTC

D: .
J: TRBJ2-3
size: .
V: TRBV11-3
CDR3: CASSPGQTGVTDTQYF
DNA: TGTGCCAGCAGTCCAGGACAGACTGGGGTCACAGATACGCAGTATTTT

D: .
J: TRBJ2-3
size: .
V: TRBV27
CDR3: CASSSHWGVGDTQYF
DNA: TGTGCCAGCAGTTCCCACTGGGGGGTGGGAGATACGCAGTATTTT

D: .
J: TRBJ1-5
size: .
V: TRBV20-1
CDR3: CSARDPPGGSNQPQHF
DNA: TGCAGTGCTAGAGATCCCCCGGGAGGGAGCAATCAGCCCCAGCATTTT

D: .
J: TRBJ1-6
size: .
V: TRBV20-1
CDR3: CSARDRKGAYNSPLHF
DNA: TGCAGTGCTAGAGATAGGAAGGGCGCCTATAATTCACCCCTCCACTTT

D: TRBD2
J: TRBJ2-3
size: .
V: TRBV9
CDR3: CASSVAGRDTDTQYF
DNA: TGTGCCAGCAGCGTAGCAGGGAGGGACACAGATACGCAGTATTTT

D: .
J: TRBJ1-4
size: .
V: TRBV5-1
CDR3: CASSPGGTVDEKLFF
DNA: TGCGCCAGCAGCCCTGGAGGGACGGTGGATGAAAAACTGTTTTTT

D: TRBD1
J: TRBJ1-1
size: .
V: TRBV7-3
CDR3: CASSPGTGRATEAFF
DNA: TGTGCCAGCAGCCCGGGGACAGGTAGGGCCACTGAAGCTTTCTTT

D: .
J: TRBJ1-2
size: .
V: TRBV27
CDR3: CASSGGQGYGYTF
DNA: TGTGCCAGCAGTGGGGGGCAAGGCTATGGCTACACCTTC

D: .
J: TRBJ2-5
size: .
V: TRBV7-2
CDR3: CASSLHETQYF
DNA: TGTGCCAGCAGCTTACACGAGACCCAGTACTTC

D: .
J: TRBJ1-5
size: .
V: TRBV20-1
CDR3: CSARSGAINQPQHF
DNA: TGCAGTGCTAGAAGCGGGGCCATCAATCAGCCCCAGCATTTT

D: TRBD1
J: TRBJ2-4
size: .
V: TRBV7-2
CDR3: CASSPDSRGPAKNIQYF
DNA: TGTGCCAGCAGCCCCGACTCCAGGGGGCCTGCCAAAAACATTCAGTACTTC